The rows below give T cell receptor beta chains drawn from one sample of a study of cytomegalovirus exposure and HLA in healthy donors. Profiling relied on immunoSEQ multiplex PCR, and the TCRdb table lists in-frame clones only, not all of them. Of about 160,000 clones listed, 70% to 85% were seen once; the top ten hold roughly 2%. Sequences were obtained from PBMCs. These receptors were taken from a man aged 50-60 years in good health and CMV-seropositive. Both conserved end residues are trimmed from each CDR3. Fields, in order: V gene, CDR3 protein.

>TRBV5-6
ASRSQGAGAYEQY
>TRBV30
AWSPRNQGWRTEAF
>TRBV27
ASSRGDSGANVLT
>TRBV10-3
AIRGQGWPPGELF
>TRBV21-1
ASSKRGPSTDTQY
>TRBV25-1
ASSDWDRGNEKLF
>TRBV5-1
ASSSWGESYNEQF
>TRBV7-2
ASSPGLAGETQY
>TRBV7-9
ASSSDRAGYT
>TRBV18
ASSPQGRAYNEQF
>TRBV5-6
ASSPGTAVGTPLH
>TRBV6-1
ASIRDRGFYEQY
>TRBV28
ASSLPGQGIGEQY
>TRBV7-9
ASSFRTGLATEAF
>TRBV6-5
ASKYSGSSTDTQY
>TRBV27
ASSLSPGQPSYEQY
>TRBV6-4
ASSDSQGLDGYT
>TRBV7-3
ASSPDSYTSRGYT
>TRBV28
ASSRTGSGNTIY
>TRBV4-2
ASSQLIRGQTYNEQF
>TRBV7-9
ASSSGLAYSTDTQY
>TRBV14
ASSQDGRSNSPLH
>TRBV4-3
ASSQDLGGSTEAF
>TRBV9
ASSVDLPNTGELF
>TRBV7-3
ASSLGFRKKRSNTIY
>TRBV5-4
ASALMGGVGGYT